The sequence of this T cell receptor (beta chain) was determined in a study of metastatic and nonmetastatic thyroid tumors. As for the study in general: Thyroid patients, malignant and benign, had repertoires compared across blood and tumor or nodule tissue. Study outcomes and limitations: Within blood and tumor, benign nodules reportedly had significantly lower TCR beta diversity than malignant thyroid tumors did.

Under the authors' procedure: Construction of a distant-metastasis classifier for papillary thyroid cancer relied on CDR3 differences across clinicopathological groups. TCRdb re-called the PCR reads with MiXCR. The V and J calls, along with clone size, are taken from TCRdb and not from the paper's own processing. Among thousands of clones listed, approximately 35% were seen once. Thyroid surgery took place with no prior treatment in any patient. Of note for this clone: Antigen: not known.

The CDR3 length is 19 residues. Germline CDR1 DFQATT, CDR2 SNEGSKA (reference sequence). Deletions cut 2 bases from V and 0 bases from J, with 20 bases between. The specimen was tumor tissue. The rearrangement joins TRBV20-1 to TRBJ2-6; a weak D match, TRBD2 (5 bases). The receptor was derived from a female donor with papillary thyroid cancer or a benign thyroid nodule (not recorded which). Some clones in this sample may be carry-over from other donors' samples. CDR3 sequence: CSARTRTVSPNSGANVLTF. CDR3 nucleotide sequence: TGCAGTGCTAGAACTAGGACGGTGTCCCCAAACTCTGGGGCCAACGTCCTGACTTTC.